The 28 T cell receptor beta chains below come from one sample, sequenced in a study of human T cells and chemical hapten exposure (dated by TCRdb to the early 2020s). Reading the label with the study, this specimen's time point is: pre-sensitization, week 0. Explained via the paper, the treatment or condition label denotes: therapeutic diphenylcyclopropenone sensitization with weekly scalp DPC. Libraries were constructed by RACE. TCRdb records NextSeq 500 as the sequencer. Through fastp at Q25 and MiXCR, TCRdb rebuilt clones from the public reads, retaining in-frame beta chains. Duplicate CDR3 protein sequences are folded into a single record with the most common DNA and genes. Present in this sample are tens of thousands of distinct CDR3 sequences, about 11% of which were seen just once. The ten biggest clones cover approximately 5.9% of the sample. Source: whole blood, taken in connection with sensitization to the hapten diphenylcyclopropenone (DPC). These receptors were taken from a man aged 25-40 years with alopecia areata. Some clones in this sample may be carry-over from other donors' samples.

V gene TRBV5-1 combines with J gene TRBJ2-2; D ambiguous. The CDR3 runs to 15 residues. Germline values: CDR1 SGHRS, CDR2 YFSETQ. Trimming cost V 0 bases and J 6 bases, with 12 bases left between them. The CDR3 spells CASSLALGLAGELFF. In DNA form, the CDR3 reads TGCGCCAGCAGCTTGGCTCTAGGGCTAGCCGGGGAGCTGTTTTTT. Based on the CDR3 plus reference TRBV5-1 and TRBJ2-2, the full variable domain is KAGVTQTPRYLIKTRGQQVTLSCSPISGHRSVSWYQQTPGQGLQFLFEYFSETQRNKGNFPGRFSGRQFSNSRSEMNVSTLELGDSALYLCASSLALGLAGELFFGEGSRLTVL.

This sequence joins TRBV12-3 or TRBV12-4 and TRBJ1-4; D is uncertain. CDR3 length: 13 amino acids. V shed 6 bases and J shed 8 bases, with 13 bases lying between them. This CDR3 reads CASRGGSQEKLFF. In DNA form, the CDR3 reads TGTGCCAGCAGGGGCGGGTCGCAGGAAAAACTGTTTTTT.

This clonotype appeared many times. The chain joins TRBV20-1 to TRBJ2-7, with TRBD2 matching over 8 bases. The CDR3 totals 12 residues. The V and J ends lost 6 bases and 2 bases, in that order; junction bases with no gene match: 3. In germline, CDR1 is DFQATT, CDR2 SNEGSKA (reference sequence). The CDR3 protein is CSALGLAYEQYV. As DNA, the CDR3 is TGCAGTGCCCTGGGACTAGCCTACGAGCAGTACGTC.

This clonotype was seen more than once but under ten times. The V gene is TRBV5-1, the J gene TRBJ2-2; D is unclear. This CDR3 region has 13 residues. Germline V gene sequence: CDR1 SGHRS, CDR2 YFSETQ. The V end lost 2 bases, the J end lost 6 bases, and 8 bases lay between the germline ends. DNA for the CDR3: TGCGCCAGCAGCTTAGTAATTGCCGGGGAGCTGTTTTTT. This sequence encodes CASSLVIAGELFF. The full variable domain, its missing parts supplied by reference TRBV5-1 and TRBJ2-2, is KAGVTQTPRYLIKTRGQQVTLSCSPISGHRSVSWYQQTPGQGLQFLFEYFSETQRNKGNFPGRFSGRQFSNSRSEMNVSTLELGDSALYLCASSLVIAGELFFGEGSRLTVL.

Many counts were recorded for this clonotype. The chain has TRBV29-1 and TRBJ1-2; TRBD1 agrees at 8 bases. The trim removed 3 bases at V and 7 bases at J, leaving 4 bases unmatched. CDR1 is SQVTM and CDR2 is ANQGSEA in the germline V gene. The CDR3 is 12 amino acids. The CDR3 DNA reads as TGCAGCGTTGATCCACAGGGGGTTGGCTACACCTTC. It yields the protein CSVDPQGVGYTF.

This rearrangement joins TRBV5-1 to TRBJ1-4; D remains ambiguous. The germline V gene has CDR1 SGHRS and CDR2 YFSETQ. This CDR3 has 15 amino acids. V lost 0 bases to trimming and J lost 5 bases, with 11 bases between them. The CDR3 DNA reads as TGCGCCAGCAGCTTGGTACTGGGATCAAATGAAAAACTGTTTTTT. It codes for CASSLVLGSNEKLFF.

In the case of this clonotype: This may be a read error: a much more frequent sequence differs by one nucleotide. The rearrangement uses TRBV20-1 and TRBJ1-5; D might be TRBD1 (5 bases). In germline, CDR1 is DFQATT, CDR2 SNEGSKA (reference sequence). The CDR3 is 12 residues long. The CDR3 DNA follows: TGCAGTGCTTACCCAGGGAATCGGCCCCAGCATTTT. Translation gives CSAYPGNRPQHF.

Ten or more counts support this clonotype. The chain links TRBV29-1 to TRBJ1-2; TRBD1 agrees at 8 bases. V shed 8 bases and J 7 bases; nucleotides not matched to a gene: 9. CDR1 and CDR2 (germline): SQVTM, ANQGSEA. There are 12 residues in the CDR3. The CDR3 DNA is TGCAGCCCTGGGGCAGGGACAGGTGGCTACACCTTC. Encoded protein: CSPGAGTGGYTF. The full variable domain, in which reference TRBV29-1 and TRBJ1-2 provide the parts outside the CDR3, is SAVISQKPSRDICQRGTSLTIQCQVDSQVTMMFWYRQQPGQSLTLIATANQGSEATYESGFVIDKFPISRPNLTFSTLTVSNMSPEDSSIYLCSPGAGTGGYTFGSGTRLTVV.

This sequence joins TRBV29-1 and TRBJ1-2; perhaps TRBD1 as D (6 bases). V lost 6 bases and J lost 7, with 15 bases in between. CDR3 length: 12 residues. The germline CDR1 and CDR2 sequences are SQVTM and ANQGSEA. CDR3 sequence (DNA): TGCAGCGTCGACAGGTTGCTCCGTGGCTACACCTTC. This gives the protein CSVDRLLRGYTF.

This clonotype was recorded at least ten times. The chain carries TRBV28 and TRBJ2-7, with a weak D call TRBD2 (6 bases). V was cut by 5 bases and J by 3 bases, with 14 bases left in between. Germline V lookup: CDR1 MDHEN, CDR2 SYDVKM. The CDR3 length is 14 residues. The chain's CDR3 is CASSQPGLIYEQYV. The CDR3 region has the DNA TGTGCCAGCAGTCAACCGGGACTGATCTACGAGCAGTACGTC.

This clonotype was seen more than once but under ten times. This chain uses TRBV5-1 with TRBJ2-5, with a tentative D call TRBD2 (6 bases). V was cut by 1 base and J by 0 bases, with 10 bases left in between. The CDR3 runs to 15 residues. CDR1 is SGHRS and CDR2 is YFSETQ in the germline V gene. The CDR3 DNA reads TGCGCCAGCAGCTTGCGCGGGACGTACCAAGAGACCCAGTACTTC. It translates to CASSLRGTYQETQYF.

The chain couples TRBV19 to TRBJ2-3; D tentatively reads TRBD1 or TRBD2 (6 bases each). The CDR3 runs to 15 residues. CDR1 and CDR2 (germline): LNHDA, SQIVND (reference sequence). V dropped 3 bases and J dropped 1 base, with 11 bases sitting between them. The CDR3 DNA sequence: TGTGCCAGTAGTATGTACGGGGGCGGCACAGATACGCAGTATTTT. Amino acid sequence: CASSMYGGGTDTQYF.

At least ten counts were recorded for this clonotype. This rearrangement joins TRBV28 to TRBJ2-2; no reliable D call. The germline V and J ends were trimmed by 8 bases and 0 bases, with 7 bases remaining between them. This CDR3 comprises 13 residues. Germline-derived CDR1 and CDR2 are MDHEN and SYDVKM. Written as DNA, the CDR3 is TGTGCCAGCTGTGCCCCGAACACCGGGGAGCTGTTTTTT. Translating it yields CASCAPNTGELFF.

This clonotype came up a few times. V is TRBV2 and J is TRBJ1-4; no reliable D call. CDR3 length: 13 amino acids. Germline CDR1 reads SNHLY; CDR2 reads FYNNEI. The germline V and J ends were trimmed by 6 bases and 3 bases, with 8 bases remaining between them. The CDR3, as DNA: TGTGCCAGCAGAAAGGACGCTAATGAAAAACTGTTTTTT. The encoded protein is CASRKDANEKLFF.

This clonotype has a single count. This sequence joins TRBV29-1 and TRBJ2-1; 9 bases line up with TRBD2. This CDR3 region has 14 residues. V lost 4 bases to trimming and J lost 4 bases; unmatched junction nucleotides: 5. Germline V gene sequence: CDR1 SQVTM, CDR2 ANQGSEA. Here the CDR3 DNA reads TGCAGCGTTGCCCGTAGCGGGAGATACAATGAGCAGTTCTTC. Its translation: CSVARSGRYNEQFF.

The chain combines TRBV20-1 with TRBJ2-2; D might be TRBD2 (5 bases). Germline CDR1 is DFQATT and CDR2 is SNEGSKA (reference sequence). CDR3 length: 13 amino acids. V lost 2 bases, J lost 5 bases, and 9 bases lay in between. The CDR3 nucleotides read TGCAGTGCTAGATCTTCGGGAACCGGGGAGCTGTTTTTT. The encoded protein is CSARSSGTGELFF.

The chain combines TRBV5-5 with TRBJ1-1, with D perhaps matching TRBD1 (5 bases). The CDR3 loop spans 15 amino acids. Looked up from germline, CDR1 is SGHKS and CDR2 is YYEKEE (reference sequence). The germline V and J ends were trimmed by 5 bases and 1 base, with 15 bases remaining between them. The DNA of the CDR3 is TGTGCCAGCAGAGTACAGGTAAAAGGGAACACTGAAGCTTTCTTT. It translates to CASRVQVKGNTEAFF.

The sample holds a few counts of this clonotype. The V call is TRBV15, the J call TRBJ1-5; possible D gene TRBD1, 6 bases. The CDR3 length is 16 residues. Trimming took off 3 bases at V and 4 bases at J, with 16 bases between the two ends. Germline V CDR1 and CDR2: LNHNV, YYDKDF (reference sequence). CDR3 amino acids: CATSRGGSRGNQPQHF. In nucleotides, the CDR3 is TGTGCCACCAGCAGGGGCGGATCCAGGGGAAATCAGCCCCAGCATTTT.

This clonotype came up a few times. The chain employs TRBV12-3 or TRBV12-4 and TRBJ2-5; D call uncertain. V lost 2 bases and J 4 bases, leaving 5 bases between the germline ends. The CDR3 sequence is 12 residues long. The CDR3: CASSLNPETQYF. CDR3 nucleotide sequence: TGTGCCAGCAGTTTAAACCCAGAGACCCAGTACTTC.

This clonotype was counted only a few times. The chain is built from TRBV12-3 or TRBV12-4 and TRBJ2-3; the D is unclear. The CDR3 length is 11 residues. Trimming left V 7 bases short and J 1 base short, with 3 bases between. The CDR3: CASTRTDTQYF. CDR3 DNA sequence: TGTGCCAGCACCCGCACAGATACGCAGTATTTT.

V gene TRBV6-2 or TRBV6-3 combines with J gene TRBJ2-7; D gene uncertain. This CDR3 spans 11 amino acids. Germline CDR1 MNHEY, CDR2 SVGEGT. The V gene lost 6 bases and the J gene lost 7 bases, with 10 bases spanning the gap. In nucleotides, the CDR3 is TGTGCCAGCAGCCAAAGTAGGGAGCAGTACGTC. Amino acids: CASSQSREQYV.

This clonotype was observed a few times. This chain connects TRBV3-1 to TRBJ1-2; D is unresolved. Between the trimmed V and J ends, which lost 3 bases and 1 base, there was a span of 6 bases. In germline, CDR1 is LGHDT, CDR2 YNNKEL (reference sequence). The CDR3 has 13 residues. The CDR3 spells CASSQARNYGYTF. CDR3 DNA sequence: TGTGCCAGCAGCCAGGCCCGTAACTATGGCTACACCTTC.

This clonotype was seen a few times. This chain connects TRBV6-2 or TRBV6-3 to TRBJ1-1, with D possibly TRBD1 on 6 matching bases. This CDR3 has 15 amino acids. Germline V gives CDR1 MNHEY, CDR2 SVGEGT. Trimming cost V 5 bases and J 5 bases, with 18 bases left between them. CDR3 loop: CASSGDHRVGTEAFF. The DNA for the CDR3 is TGTGCCAGCAGTGGGGATCACAGGGTAGGGACTGAAGCTTTCTTT.

This clonotype occurred a few times. The chain recombines TRBV5-4 with TRBJ2-5; D is unclear. This CDR3 is 14 amino acids long. Per germline, CDR1 SGHNT and CDR2 YYREEE (reference sequence). Trimming left V 1 base short and J 3 bases short, with 10 bases between. DNA for the CDR3: TGTGCCAGCAGCTTGCCAGCCGGAGAAGAGACCCAGTACTTC. This translates into CASSLPAGEETQYF.

This clonotype was observed many times. The J gene is TRBJ2-5, the V gene TRBV28; D remains unclear. The V gene lost 5 bases and the J gene lost 4 bases, with 8 bases spanning the gap. Per germline, CDR1 MDHEN and CDR2 SYDVKM. The CDR3 sequence is 12 residues long. CDR3 in amino acids: CASSSGLETQYF. The CDR3 DNA sequence: TGTGCCAGCAGTAGTGGCCTAGAGACCCAGTACTTC.

The chain has TRBV12-3 or TRBV12-4 and TRBJ1-4; 10 bases align to TRBD1. Germline trimming cut 6 bases from V and 5 bases from J; bases unmatched to any gene: 3. The CDR3 covers 14 residues. Written as DNA, the CDR3 is TGTGCCAGCAGCCGGGACAGGGGAAATGAAAAACTGTTTTTT. Amino acids: CASSRDRGNEKLFF.

The chain carries TRBV5-1 and TRBJ2-1; possibly TRBD1 for D (6 bases). Between the trimmed V and J ends, which lost 5 bases and 16 bases, there was a span of 16 bases. The CDR3 has 11 residues. CDR1 and CDR2 (germline): SGHRS, YFSETQ. The CDR3 reads CASRITDRIFF. CDR3 DNA: TGCGCCAGCAGAATTACCGACAGGATCTTCTTC.

This clonotype was detected many times. The J gene is TRBJ2-1, the V gene TRBV7-3; D may be TRBD2 (5 bases). The V gene's germline CDR1 is SGHTA and CDR2 FQGTGA. V was trimmed by 3 bases and J by 9 bases, leaving 12 bases between them. The CDR3 spans 13 residues. DNA for the CDR3: TGTGCCAGCAGCTTGCGAGAGGGCAGTGAGCAGTTCTTC. Translating it yields CASSLREGSEQFF. The complete variable domain, with remaining parts taken from reference TRBV7-3 and TRBJ2-1, reads GAGVSQTPSNKVTEKGKYVELRCDPISGHTALYWYRQSLGQGPEFLIYFQGTGAADDSGLPNDRFFAVRPEGSVSTLKIQRTERGDSAVYLCASSLREGSEQFFGPGTRLTVL.